The 28 T cell receptor beta chains in this list originate from one sample, sequenced in a study of T cell responses to AZD1222 COVID-19 vaccine. Sequencing was performed with immunoSEQ multiplex PCR; in TCRdb, only in-frame clones are kept and a portion is missing. The table lists more than 150,000 clones, 92% of them singletons. Sequenced here: peripheral blood, sampled on day 0 of AZD1222 vaccination. Receptor source: an adult in good health.

In regard to this clone: This sample includes further DNA sequences coding for the same CDR3. This chain connects TRBV6-5 to TRBJ1-1; D is unclear. V lost 7 bases and J lost 0, with 9 bases in between. This CDR3 comprises 13 residues. Germline V gene lookup returns CDR1 MNHEY and CDR2 SVGAGI. The CDR3 region is CASNERLNTEAFF. The CDR3 coding sequence is TGTGCCAGCAACGAACGACTGAACACTGAAGCTTTCTTT.

The gene calls are TRBV18 and TRBJ1-5; 8 nucleotides align to TRBD1. Germline CDR1 and CDR2: KGHSH and LQKENI. The trim removed 1 base at V and 6 bases at J, leaving 2 bases unmatched. The CDR3 runs 14 residues. The CDR3 is CASSPQQGAQPQHF. In DNA, the CDR3 is TGTGCCAGCTCACCACAGCAGGGGGCTCAGCCCCAGCATTTT.

The chain links TRBV7-2 to TRBJ2-2; 8 bases are shared with TRBD1. The CDR3 length is 15 residues. Germline-derived CDR1 and CDR2 are SGHTA and FQGNSA. The junction had 7 bases not matched to a gene; V was cut back by 4 bases and J by 6 bases. CDR3 nucleotide sequence: TGTGCCAGCAGCTGGGGACAGGCCGGGGCCGGGGAGCTGTTTTTT. Translation: CASSWGQAGAGELFF.

This clone was seen just once. J is TRBJ1-2 and V is TRBV4-2; 7 positions match TRBD1. Trimming cost V 4 bases and J 3 bases; bases outside gene matches: 11. The germline V gene encodes CDR1 LGHNA and CDR2 YNFKEQ. The CDR3 has 16 residues. The CDR3 DNA is TGTGCCAGCAGCCCAGGACAGGAGTTAACTTACTATGGCTACACCTTC. Its translation: CASSPGQELTYYGYTF.

The chain has TRBV2 and TRBJ2-1; D is uncertain. Trimming cost V 8 bases and J 8 bases, with 13 bases left between them. This CDR3 comprises 12 residues. Germline V gene lookup returns CDR1 SNHLY and CDR2 FYNNEI. CDR3 coding DNA: TGTGCCAGCCACATAGGGCTAGATGAGCAGTTCTTC. Translation: CASHIGLDEQFF.

This sequence joins TRBV4-1 and TRBJ1-2; tentatively, D is TRBD1 (5 bases). This CDR3 spans 16 amino acids. CDR1 and CDR2 (germline): MGHRA, YSYEKL. V was shortened by 0 bases and J by 2 bases, with 13 bases between the two germline ends. DNA of the CDR3: TGCGCCAGCAGCCAAGATCCTGAGGCAGGGAACTATGGCTACACCTTC. As protein: CASSQDPEAGNYGYTF.

This rearrangement joins TRBV7-9 to TRBJ1-6, with D perhaps matching TRBD1 (5 bases). This CDR3 has 15 amino acids. Germline V gene sequence: CDR1 SEHNR, CDR2 FQNEAQ (reference sequence). V was cut by 5 bases and J by 9 bases, with 17 bases left in between. CDR3 coding DNA: TGTGCCAGCAGCCCCAACGCCAGGGTGGGTTCACCCCTCCACTTT. This gives the protein CASSPNARVGSPLHF.

This chain connects TRBV6-5 to TRBJ2-1; D not resolved. Trimming removed 5 bases at V and 5 bases at J, with 16 bases between. The CDR3 runs to 15 residues. Per germline, CDR1 MNHEY and CDR2 SVGAGI. CDR3 residues: CASSRTIFGHNEQFF. The CDR3 DNA reads as TGTGCCAGCAGTCGTACGATATTCGGACACAATGAGCAGTTCTTC.

The CDR3 DNA is TGTGCCAGCAGTTCCTTTGACACCATTAATAATGAAAAACTGTTTTTT. Translating gives CASSSFDTINNEKLFF. The chain has TRBV6-5 and TRBJ1-4; D remains ambiguous. V was clipped by 4 bases and J by 4 bases, with 16 bases between them. The CDR3 runs to 16 residues. Per germline, CDR1 MNHEY and CDR2 SVGAGI.

This chain joins TRBV11-2 and TRBJ1-6, with unresolved D. Between the trimmed V and J ends, which lost 5 bases and 1 base, there was a span of 12 bases. The CDR3 is 16 residues long. The germline V gene has CDR1 SGHAT and CDR2 FQNNGV. The CDR3 loop is CASSHPPGSYNSPLHF. The CDR3 bases are TGTGCCAGCAGCCATCCACCTGGGTCCTATAATTCACCCCTCCACTTT. Variable domain in full (rest from reference TRBV11-2 and TRBJ1-6): EAGVAQSPRYKIIEKRQSVAFWCNPISGHATLYWYQQILGQGPKLLIQFQNNGVVDDSQLPKDRFSAERLKGVDSTLKIQPAKLEDSAVYLCASSHPPGSYNSPLHFGNGTRLTVT.

The table lists this clone with a count of one. The genes are TRBV4-1 and TRBJ2-2; TRBD1 matches 11 bases. Germline V CDR1 and CDR2: MGHRA, YSYEKL. V lost 3 bases and J lost 3; bases outside the gene matches: 3. The length of the CDR3 is 16 residues. The CDR3 sequence: CASSQAGQGDTGELFF. CDR3 in DNA: TGCGCCAGCAGCCAGGCGGGACAGGGGGACACCGGGGAGCTGTTTTTT.

The chain carries TRBV7-9 and TRBJ1-6, with D perhaps TRBD1 (5 bases). The CDR3 has 15 residues. V was cut by 4 bases and J by 6 bases, with 13 bases left in between. Germline CDR1 reads SEHNR; CDR2 reads FQNEAQ (reference sequence). CDR3 in DNA: TGTGCCAGCAGCTCCTGGGACCTTGTTAATTCACCCCTCCACTTT. Residues: CASSSWDLVNSPLHF. Full variable domain (rest looked up from reference TRBV7-9 and TRBJ1-6): DTGVSQNPRHKITKRGQNVTFRCDPISEHNRLYWYRQTLGQGPEFLTYFQNEAQLEKSRLLSDRFSAERPKGSFSTLEIQRTEQGDSAMYLCASSSWDLVNSPLHFGNGTRLTVT.

The chain has TRBV5-1 and TRBJ2-5; 7 positions match TRBD2. The CDR3 extends over 14 amino acids. J lost 2 bases, V lost 2 bases, and 3 bases had no gene match. Germline CDR1 and CDR2: SGHRS and YFSETQ. DNA of the CDR3: TGCGCCAGCAGCTTTTTAGCGGGTCAAGAGACCCAGTACTTC. This translates into CASSFLAGQETQYF.

This clone showed up just once. The V call is TRBV19, the J call TRBJ2-3; D ambiguous. V was cut by 6 bases and J by 2 bases, with 12 bases left in between. This CDR3 comprises 14 residues. Per the germline V gene, CDR1 is LNHDA and CDR2 is SQIVND (reference sequence). The CDR3 protein is CASRSPRHTDTQYF. DNA for the CDR3: TGTGCCAGTAGGTCTCCACGGCACACAGATACGCAGTATTTT. Together with reference TRBV19 and TRBJ2-3, the CDR3 gives the full variable domain: DGGITQSPKYLFRKEGQNVTLSCEQNLNHDAMYWYRQDPGQGLRLIYYSQIVNDFQKGDIAEGYSVSREKKESFPLTVTSAQKNPTAFYLCASRSPRHTDTQYFGPGTRLTVL.

This chain joins TRBV28 and TRBJ1-4, with 7 bases that match TRBD1. The J segment lost 2 bases and the V segment lost 8 bases, leaving 2 bases of the junction unmatched. Germline lookup yields CDR1 MDHEN and CDR2 SYDVKM. This CDR3 has 13 amino acids. The CDR3 reads CASETGTNEKLFF. Here the CDR3 DNA reads TGTGCCAGCGAGACAGGGACTAATGAAAAACTGTTTTTT.

The V gene is TRBV7-2, the J gene TRBJ1-2; a possible D gene is TRBD1 (5 bases). The CDR3 runs 15 residues. Trimming pared 3 bases from V and 0 bases from J, leaving 11 bases between. CDR1 and CDR2 from the germline V gene are SGHTA and FQGNSA. The CDR3 coding sequence is TGTGCCAGCAGCTTCGACAGTTCCGCTAACTATGGCTACACCTTC. Protein product: CASSFDSSANYGYTF.

The chain is built from TRBV30 and TRBJ2-1; 13 bases line up with TRBD2. With V trimmed by 3 bases and J by 0 bases, 8 bases remained unmatched. Germline V lookup: CDR1 GTSNPN, CDR2 SVGIG (reference sequence). The CDR3 runs to 18 residues. CDR3 sequence reads: CAWRSGTSGASSYNEQFF. In nucleotides, the CDR3 is TGTGCCTGGAGGTCCGGGACTAGCGGGGCCAGCTCCTACAATGAGCAGTTCTTC.

The chain links TRBV9 to TRBJ1-5; D unclear. V lost 2 bases and J lost 3, with 6 bases in between. Germline loops: CDR1 SGDLS, CDR2 YYNGEE. CDR3 length equals 13 residues. The CDR3 sequence is CASSVQDNQPQHF. In DNA form, the CDR3 reads TGTGCCAGCAGCGTCCAGGACAATCAGCCCCAGCATTTT.

The chain has TRBV9 and TRBJ2-7, with D tentatively TRBD2 (5 bases). The CDR3 totals 14 residues. Germline V gene sequence: CDR1 SGDLS, CDR2 YYNGEE. V was pared by 3 bases and J by 2 bases, with 12 bases between. The CDR3 bases are TGTGCCAGCAGCGGTCGGGGAAGGGCCTACGAGCAGTACTTC. Amino acids: CASSGRGRAYEQYF.

The chain employs TRBV30 and TRBJ1-5, with TRBD1 identical over 9 bases. The CDR3 spans 14 residues. Unmatched junction bases numbered 6, after V lost 2 bases and J lost 7 bases. The germline V gene encodes CDR1 GTSNPN and CDR2 SVGIG (reference sequence). The CDR3 protein is CAWSKGQGGQPQHF. CDR3 DNA sequence: TGTGCCTGGAGTAAGGGACAGGGCGGCCAGCCCCAGCATTTT.

V and J are TRBV30 and TRBJ2-3; the D gene is possibly TRBD2 (7 bases). In germline, CDR1 is GTSNPN, CDR2 SVGIG (reference sequence). The CDR3 sequence is 14 residues long. V gave up 3 bases and J gave up 3 bases, with 13 bases separating them. CDR3 amino acids: CAWRGGGRTDTQYF. CDR3 nucleotides: TGTGCCTGGAGGGGAGGGGGGCGGACAGATACGCAGTATTTT. The full variable domain, in which reference TRBV30 and TRBJ2-3 provide the parts outside the CDR3, is SQTIHQWPATLVQPVGSPLSLECTVEGTSNPNLYWYRQAAGRGLQLLFYSVGIGQISSEVPQNLSASRPQDRQFILSSKKLLLSDSGFYLCAWRGGGRTDTQYFGPGTRLTVL.

CDR3 region: CASSIEREVAQYF. DNA of the CDR3: TGTGCCAGTAGTATAGAGCGGGAGGTCGCCCAGTACTTC. The gene calls are TRBV19 and TRBJ2-5, with 8 bases lining up with TRBD2. V lost 0 bases, J lost 9 bases, and 3 bases stayed unmatched. This CDR3 spans 13 amino acids. In germline, CDR1 is LNHDA, CDR2 SQIVND (reference sequence).

The sample holds one count of this clone. This chain connects TRBV4-1 to TRBJ2-3; D is undetermined. Trimming left V 0 bases short and J 2 bases short, with 3 bases between. CDR1 is MGHRA, CDR2 YSYEKL, per germline. The CDR3 contains 13 residues. The DNA for the CDR3 is TGCGCCAGCAGCCAAGAGGCCACAGATACGCAGTATTTT. Amino acids: CASSQEATDTQYF.

The table lists this clone with a few counts. The chain links TRBV5-6 to TRBJ1-5; the match to TRBD1 covers 7 bases. CDR1 is SGHDT, CDR2 YYEEEE, per germline. Trimming cost V 0 bases and J 0 bases; bases outside gene matches: 0. CDR3 length: 15 residues. CDR3: CASSLGTGSNQPQHF. CDR3 DNA: TGTGCCAGCAGCTTGGGGACAGGTAGCAATCAGCCCCAGCATTTT.

The chain recombines TRBV5-1 with TRBJ2-7; 9 bases match TRBD1. Germline CDR1 is SGHRS and CDR2 is YFSETQ. The CDR3 spans 15 residues. The ends lost 4 bases at V and 4 bases at J; junction bases unmatched: 9. CDR3 region: CASSPGDRDSYEQYF. The CDR3 region has the DNA TGCGCCAGCAGCCCGGGGGACAGGGACTCTTACGAGCAGTACTTC.

This clone turned up a few times. CDR3 amino acids: CATGRVGEKLFF. The CDR3 nucleotides are TGTGCCACAGGCAGGGTAGGAGAAAAACTGTTTTTT. The chain is built from TRBV15 and TRBJ1-4, with TRBD1 as a possible D gene (5 bases). In germline, CDR1 is LNHNV, CDR2 YYDKDF (reference sequence). The CDR3 is 12 residues long. The V and J ends lost 9 bases and 8 bases respectively, with 13 bases between them.

The J gene is TRBJ2-1, the V gene TRBV9; D is perhaps TRBD1 or TRBD2 (5 bases each). Germline V gene lookup returns CDR1 SGDLS and CDR2 YYNGEE. With 0 bases removed from V and 4 bases from J, the gap between germline ends came to 11 bases. The CDR3 totals 15 residues. This CDR3 reads CASSVDGAVYNEQFF. The CDR3 DNA reads TGTGCCAGCAGCGTAGACGGGGCCGTTTACAATGAGCAGTTCTTC.

The CDR3 bases are TGTGCCAGCAGTTACAGGAGCGGGGGGGCCGTGGAGACCCAGTACTTC. Protein: CASSYRSGGAVETQYF. The chain couples TRBV6-2 or TRBV6-3 to TRBJ2-5, with 10 positions matching TRBD2. This CDR3 is built from 16 residues. V lost 2 bases, J lost 5 bases, and 8 bases stayed unmatched. Germline CDR1 reads MNHEY; CDR2 reads SVGEGT.